The source of this T cell receptor (beta chain) is a study of neurological immune-mediated disorders. In this sample, this clonotype turned up many times. What it recognizes is unknown. This CDR3 is 13 amino acids long. The germline CDR1 and CDR2 sequences are MNHEY and SMNVEV (reference sequence). V was cut by 5 bases and J by 7 bases, with 12 bases left in between. General study points: Phylogenetic grouping assigned the repertoires of 18 of 34 multiple sclerosis patients to one related-CDR3 cluster, which constitutes a possible signature.

Unsorted libraries came from 2 million PBMCs stored at -80 °C. By 5'RACE with 10-nucleotide random UMIs, the cDNA was made. Every sequencing run drew on 15-18 subjects and yielded over 160 million TCR-beta sequences. TCRdb reprocessed the 5' RACE reads with MiXCR, giving one entry per CDR3 protein. The sample has 25,000 to 35,000 distinct CDR3 sequences; about 1.6% are singletons. The sequence derives from a woman in her twenties or thirties with multiple sclerosis. Sample: PBMCs. The V gene is TRBV27, the J gene TRBJ1-5, with no clear D. The CDR3 DNA follows: TGTGCCAGCAGTGCGTGGGTGGACCAGCCCCAGCATTTT. Protein sequence: CASSAWVDQPQHF.